The clone carrying this TCR beta chain occurred a few times. The data stem from a study of beta chain features in type 1 diabetes. Across the study: All samples yielded some 110 million examined sorted cells.

The CDR3 sequence is 15 residues long. V lost 3 bases to trimming and J lost 2 bases, with 11 bases between them. Germline V gene sequence: CDR1 SNHLY, CDR2 FYNNEI. TCRB transcripts that were expressed got sequenced, as all of the isolated RNA had been reverse transcribed. Repertoires were generated with immunoSEQ multiplex PCR, while TCRdb's copy carries only in-frame clones and drops some. The top ten hold 0.023% of the sample, which has 900,000 or so clones, roughly 17% seen once. The sequence came from a woman younger than 35 in good health. Specimen: naive CD4+ T cells from blood. The chain has TRBV2 and TRBJ2-1, with D unresolved. CDR3 nucleotide sequence: TGTGCCAGCAGTGACGGCTACCAGACCTACAATGAGCAGTTCTTC. It specifies CASSDGYQTYNEQFF.